These 26 T cell receptor beta chains were sequenced from one sample in a study of shared clonotypes between healthy human individuals (dated by TCRdb to about 2020). The method behind the library was the immunoSEQ multiplex PCR assay. TCRdb mirrors the immuneACCESS table, restricted to in-frame sequences. Some clones are absent from its copies; in checked studies, under half trace to an unresolved V gene, and the reason for the others is unknown. The table for this sample lists around 1.4 million clones; approximately 98.5% of them were counted only once. Jointly, the top ten make up roughly 0.36% of the sample. Sequenced material: naive CD4+ T cells sorted from blood. What this sample's cell subset or site label stands for: CD45RA+ positively selected. The receptors were gathered from a man under 40 in good health.

V is TRBV2 and J is TRBJ1-5; possible D gene TRBD1, 5 bases. Germline values: CDR1 SNHLY, CDR2 FYNNEI. This CDR3 region has 15 residues. Trimming took 6 bases from V and 0 from J, leaving 12 bases between them. As DNA, the CDR3 is TGTGCCAGCAGGATACAGGCGAATAGCAATCAGCCCCAGCATTTT. Protein: CASRIQANSNQPQHF. Drawing the rest from reference TRBV2 and TRBJ1-5, the complete variable domain is EPEVTQTPSHQVTQMGQEVILRCVPISNHLYFYWYRQILGQKVEFLVSFYNNEISEKSEIFDDQFSVERPDGSNFTLKIRSTKLEDSAMYFCASRIQANSNQPQHFGDGTRLSIL.

CDR3 DNA sequence: TGTGCCAGCTCACCAGTCCAGGGGGCAGTCGACGAGCAGTACTTC. Translated, it gives CASSPVQGAVDEQYF. This rearrangement joins TRBV18 to TRBJ2-7; 8 bases fit TRBD1. The CDR3 has 15 residues. Germline trimming cut 2 bases from V and 5 bases from J; bases unmatched to any gene: 8. CDR1 is KGHSH, CDR2 LQKENI, per germline.

The V and J genes are TRBV7-8 and TRBJ2-1, with D tentatively TRBD2 (5 bases). Germline V gives CDR1 SGHVS, CDR2 FQNEAQ. The V and J ends lost 3 bases and 7 bases respectively, with 7 bases between them. This CDR3 region has 12 residues. CDR3 DNA sequence: TGTGCCAGCAGCTTTGGGGAGAATGAGCAGTTCTTC. Amino acids: CASSFGENEQFF.

The J gene is TRBJ2-1, the V gene TRBV19; weak D call: TRBD2 (6 bases). Trimming took 1 base from V and 9 from J, leaving 19 bases between them. The CDR3 extends over 16 amino acids. CDR1 is LNHDA and CDR2 is SQIVND in the germline V gene (reference sequence). CDR3 in DNA: TGTGCCAGTAGTATAGTGTACGGGATAGCGGAGACTGAGCAGTTCTTC. Protein product: CASSIVYGIAETEQFF. Variable domain in full (rest from reference TRBV19 and TRBJ2-1): DGGITQSPKYLFRKEGQNVTLSCEQNLNHDAMYWYRQDPGQGLRLIYYSQIVNDFQKGDIAEGYSVSREKKESFPLTVTSAQKNPTAFYLCASSIVYGIAETEQFFGPGTRLTVL.

A single count supports this clone. This chain uses TRBV19 with TRBJ2-3; 7 nucleotides agree with TRBD2. Per germline, CDR1 LNHDA and CDR2 SQIVND (reference sequence). The CDR3 extends over 15 amino acids. Trimming at V came to 4 bases and at J to 10 bases, leaving 14 bases not matched to a gene. DNA for the CDR3: TGTGCCAGTAGTACCGGCCAGCGGGAAGTTCTGGCGCAGTATTTT. Translation: CASSTGQREVLAQYF.

The V call is TRBV7-9, the J call TRBJ2-7; D remains ambiguous. This CDR3 spans 14 amino acids. In germline, CDR1 is SEHNR, CDR2 FQNEAQ (reference sequence). Trimming stripped 2 bases from V and 0 bases from J, with 8 bases between. CDR3 in DNA: TGTGCCAGCAGCTTAACACCCACCTCCTACGAGCAGTACTTC. It encodes CASSLTPTSYEQYF.

V gene TRBV12-5 combines with J gene TRBJ2-4; 9 positions match TRBD2. Looked up from germline, CDR1 is LGHNT and CDR2 is FRNRAP. This CDR3 is 18 amino acids long. With V trimmed by 2 bases and J by 6 bases, 14 bases remained unmatched. DNA for the CDR3: TGTGCTAGTGGTTTGCAAACCGGAGGGAGCGGGAGGCTAAACATTCAGTACTTC. Its protein product is CASGLQTGGSGRLNIQYF. The full variable domain, in which reference TRBV12-5 and TRBJ2-4 provide the parts outside the CDR3, is DARVTQTPRHKVTEMGQEVTMRCQPILGHNTVFWYRQTMMQGLELLAYFRNRAPLDDSGMPKDRFSAEMPDATLATLKIQPSEPRDSAVYFCASGLQTGGSGRLNIQYFGAGTRLSVL.

The J gene is TRBJ1-5, the V gene TRBV28; D might be TRBD1 (6 bases). The CDR3 sequence is 15 residues long. Germline V CDR1 and CDR2: MDHEN, SYDVKM. V was pared by 2 bases and J by 3 bases, with 11 bases between. CDR3 DNA: TGTGCCAGCAGTTTACGGCAGGGGAACAATCAGCCCCAGCATTTT. It specifies CASSLRQGNNQPQHF.

The chain carries TRBV30 and TRBJ2-1, with D uncertain. The germline V and J ends were trimmed by 1 base and 7 bases, with 8 bases remaining between them. The CDR3 loop spans 12 amino acids. The germline V gene has CDR1 GTSNPN and CDR2 SVGIG (reference sequence). The CDR3, as DNA: TGTGCCTGGAGTGAACTACTTAATGAGCAGTTCTTC. The encoded protein is CAWSELLNEQFF.

The chain has TRBV5-1 and TRBJ2-3, with 8 bases fitting TRBD1. The ends lost 4 bases at V and 3 bases at J; junction bases unmatched: 4. The CDR3 contains 14 residues. Per germline, CDR1 SGHRS and CDR2 YFSETQ. The CDR3 reads CASSTRQGTDTQYF. The CDR3 region has the DNA TGCGCCAGCAGCACCCGACAGGGGACAGATACGCAGTATTTT.

The chain carries TRBV12-5 and TRBJ2-1; TRBD2 agrees at 9 bases. This CDR3 spans 17 amino acids. Germline lookup yields CDR1 LGHNT and CDR2 FRNRAP. V was clipped by 0 bases and J by 8 bases; unmatched bases: 11. The CDR3 DNA reads TGTGCTAGTGGTTTGGTTATCGGGACTAGCCGCGGGGATGAGCAGTTCTTC. It codes for CASGLVIGTSRGDEQFF.

The chain uses TRBV6-5 and TRBJ1-1, with D tentatively TRBD1 (5 bases). Germline V gene lookup returns CDR1 MNHEY and CDR2 SVGAGI. This CDR3 has 14 amino acids. The V gene lost 3 bases and the J gene lost 0 bases, with 8 bases spanning the gap. CDR3 nucleotide sequence: TGTGCCAGCAGTTATGACAGCTTGAACACTGAAGCTTTCTTT. It is translated as CASSYDSLNTEAFF.

The CDR3 reads CASSYRGASYTGELFF. The CDR3 DNA sequence: TGTGCCAGCAGTTACCGAGGGGCAAGCTACACCGGGGAGCTGTTTTTT. V usage is TRBV6-6 and J usage is TRBJ2-2; D is tentatively TRBD1 or TRBD2 (5 bases each). CDR3 size: 16 residues. Per the germline V gene, CDR1 is MNHNY and CDR2 is SVGAGI (reference sequence). The V gene lost 2 bases and the J gene lost 3 bases, with 13 bases spanning the gap.

The chain has TRBV2 and TRBJ2-7; D is undetermined. The CDR3 contains 11 residues. The ends were cut back, 5 bases at V and 7 bases at J, with 9 bases in the middle. In germline, CDR1 is SNHLY, CDR2 FYNNEI. The CDR3 reads CASSYHHEQYF. CDR3 bases: TGTGCCAGCAGTTATCATCATGAGCAGTACTTC.

The chain employs TRBV13 and TRBJ2-7, with 11 nucleotides matching TRBD2. Germline V CDR1 and CDR2: PRHDT, FYEKMQ (reference sequence). V trimming: 4 bases; J trimming: 4 bases; junction bases outside the gene matches: 6. The CDR3 has 15 amino acids. The CDR3 nucleotides are TGTGCCAGCAGCTCCGCCGGGACTAGCGGATACGAGCAGTACTTC. It is translated as CASSSAGTSGYEQYF.

In the case of this clone: Other DNA sequences in the same sample also yield this CDR3. CDR3 region: CASSPDREGGYTF. Written as DNA, the CDR3 is TGTGCCAGCAGCCCTGACAGGGAAGGAGGCTACACCTTC. V usage is TRBV7-2 and J usage is TRBJ1-2; 7 positions agree with TRBD1. CDR3 length equals 13 residues. The V gene's germline CDR1 is SGHTA and CDR2 FQGNSA. J gave up 8 bases and V 5 bases, and 8 bases lay outside the gene matches.

The chain joins TRBV2 to TRBJ1-5; TRBD1 aligns across 9 bases. Losses at the gene ends were 4 bases for V and 1 base for J; bases not matched to a gene: 2. CDR1 is SNHLY, CDR2 FYNNEI, per germline. The CDR3 sequence is 15 residues long. The CDR3, as DNA: TGTGCCAGCAGTGGGGGACAGGGAAGCAATCAGCCCCAGCATTTT. Protein: CASSGGQGSNQPQHF.

This clone was picked up one time. The chain has TRBV6-1 and TRBJ2-7, with 9 bases aligning to TRBD1. The CDR3 consists of 15 residues. V was pared by 6 bases and J by 5 bases, with 11 bases of the junction left unmatched. Germline CDR1 MNHNS, CDR2 SASEGT. CDR3 nucleotides: TGTGCCAGCAGGGCGACGACCGGGACAGGGCACGAGCAGTACTTC. Residues: CASRATTGTGHEQYF.

The chain joins TRBV28 to TRBJ1-2; D is perhaps TRBD1 (5 bases). Trimming took 4 bases from V and 4 from J, leaving 16 bases between them. The germline V gene encodes CDR1 MDHEN and CDR2 SYDVKM. CDR3 size: 15 residues. The CDR3 here is CASSYPLGLSYGYTF. The CDR3 coding sequence is TGTGCCAGCAGTTACCCTTTGGGACTGTCCTATGGCTACACCTTC.

The CDR3 loop reads CAWMWGRRTEAFF. The CDR3 DNA reads as TGTGCCTGGATGTGGGGAAGGAGGACTGAAGCTTTCTTT. The gene calls are TRBV30 and TRBJ1-1; the D is unclear. CDR3 size: 13 residues. Germline CDR1 and CDR2: GTSNPN and SVGIG (reference sequence). V lost 4 bases and J lost 5, with 14 bases in between.

The rearrangement uses TRBV11-2 and TRBJ1-4; a weak D match, TRBD1 (6 bases). Germline-derived CDR1 and CDR2 are SGHAT and FQNNGV. Trimming removed 3 bases at V and 5 bases at J, with 10 bases between. The CDR3 runs to 14 residues. CDR3 in DNA: TGTGCCAGCAGCTTGGGACACCGAAATGAAAAACTGTTTTTT. It encodes CASSLGHRNEKLFF.

The chain recombines TRBV7-2 with TRBJ1-3, with D hard to call. Germline lookup yields CDR1 SGHTA and CDR2 FQGNSA. Deletions cut 1 base from V and 4 bases from J, with 5 bases between. The length of the CDR3 is 13 residues. The DNA of the CDR3 is TGTGCCAGCAGCTTAGATCCCGGAAACACCATATATTTT. It codes for CASSLDPGNTIYF.

This chain joins TRBV10-3 and TRBJ2-2, with 11 bases lining up with TRBD2. The CDR3 has 15 amino acids. Germline loops: CDR1 ENHRY, CDR2 SYGVKD. V gave up 6 bases and J gave up 6 bases; unmatched junction bases: 6. The CDR3, as DNA: TGTGCCATCAGATCTCCGGGACTAGCGGCCGGGGAGCTGTTTTTT. Translated, it gives CAIRSPGLAAGELFF.

This chain joins TRBV5-4 and TRBJ2-7; tentatively, D is TRBD2 (6 bases). Germline values: CDR1 SGHNT, CDR2 YYREEE (reference sequence). The V gene lost 0 bases and the J gene lost 2 bases, with 15 bases spanning the gap. This CDR3 is 16 amino acids long. The CDR3 region is CASSLGGSGSTYEQYF. The CDR3, as DNA: TGTGCCAGCAGCTTGGGCGGTAGCGGCAGCACCTACGAGCAGTACTTC.

V is TRBV4-1 and J is TRBJ1-1; 7 bases line up with TRBD1. The CDR3 length is 15 residues. The J segment lost 1 base and the V segment lost 6 bases, leaving 8 bases of the junction unmatched. Germline assignment: CDR1 MGHRA and CDR2 YSYEKL. As DNA, the CDR3 is TGCGCCAGCAGGCCCCCCTCAGGGGGGAACACTGAAGCTTTCTTT. It translates to CASRPPSGGNTEAFF.

A remark on this clone: The junction departs from the called germline gene at one end, perhaps through a read error. This sample includes further DNA sequences coding for the same CDR3. J is TRBJ2-3 and V is TRBV29-1; no reliable D call. Per the germline V gene, CDR1 is SQVTM and CDR2 is ANQGSEA. This CDR3 is 12 amino acids long. The CDR3: CSVDVGQDTQYF. The CDR3 DNA follows: TGCAGCGTTGATGTGGGCCAAGATACGCAGTACTTT.